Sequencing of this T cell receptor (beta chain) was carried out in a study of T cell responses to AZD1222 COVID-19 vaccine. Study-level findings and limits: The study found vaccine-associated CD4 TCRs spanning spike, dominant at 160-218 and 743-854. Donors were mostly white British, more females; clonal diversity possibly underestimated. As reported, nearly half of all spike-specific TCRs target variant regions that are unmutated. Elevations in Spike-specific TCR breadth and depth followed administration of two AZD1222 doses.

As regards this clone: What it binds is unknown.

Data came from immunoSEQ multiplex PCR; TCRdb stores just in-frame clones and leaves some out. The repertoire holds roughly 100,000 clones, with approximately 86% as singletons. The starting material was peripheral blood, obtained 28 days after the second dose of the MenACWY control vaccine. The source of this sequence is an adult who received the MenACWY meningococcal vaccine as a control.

CDR3 sequence (DNA): TGTGCCAGCAGTTTAAGGGCAGGGCCCTATGGCTACACCTTC. Encoded protein: CASSLRAGPYGYTF. The J gene is TRBJ1-2, the V gene TRBV27; possibly TRBD1 for D (5 bases). V was clipped by 2 bases and J by 4 bases, with 11 bases between them. This CDR3 contains 14 residues. The germline V gene has CDR1 MNHEY and CDR2 SMNVEV (reference sequence).